This TCR beta chain emerged from a study of blood T cell repertoires in COVID-19. Whole-study context: Acute and convalescent COVID-19 samples came from the United States, Italy and Spain. T cells, B-cell-depleted T cells, or PBMCs supplied cDNA or gDNA.

Authors' data handling: Amplifying reference gene primers gave estimates of nucleated cell counts. TCRdb's copy holds only in-frame clones and misses some; the assay was immunoSEQ multiplex PCR. V, J and clone size are those of that table, while D and trimming were read from the DNA. The sample yields tens of thousands of clones, more than 75% seen once. The V and J ends lost 1 base and 2 bases respectively, with 9 bases between them. CDR3 size: 15 residues. The V gene's germline CDR1 is SGHVS and CDR2 FQNEAQ. Input material: peripheral blood. The chain has TRBV7-8 and TRBJ1-5; tentatively, D is TRBD1 (6 bases). This sequence was found in a man aged 50 to 59 with active or convalescent COVID-19. This CDR3 reads CASSLVGAGNQPQHF. In DNA, the CDR3 is TGTGCCAGCAGCTTAGTGGGGGCAGGCAATCAGCCCCAGCATTTT.